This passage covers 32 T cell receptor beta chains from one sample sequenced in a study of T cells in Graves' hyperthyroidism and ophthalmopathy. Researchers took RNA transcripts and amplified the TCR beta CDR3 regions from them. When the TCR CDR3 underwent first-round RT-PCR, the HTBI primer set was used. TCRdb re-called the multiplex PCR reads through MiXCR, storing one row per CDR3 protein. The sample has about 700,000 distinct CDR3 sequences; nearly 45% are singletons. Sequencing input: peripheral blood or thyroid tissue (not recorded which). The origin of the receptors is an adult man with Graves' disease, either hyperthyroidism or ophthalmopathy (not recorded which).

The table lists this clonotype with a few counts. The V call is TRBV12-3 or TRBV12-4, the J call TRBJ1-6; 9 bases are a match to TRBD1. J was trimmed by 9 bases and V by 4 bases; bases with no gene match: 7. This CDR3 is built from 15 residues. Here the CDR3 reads CASSYGTGKGSPLHF. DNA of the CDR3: TGTGCCAGCAGTTATGGGACAGGGAAAGGTTCACCCCTCCACTTT.

CDR3 amino acids: CASSFRGLLNQPQHF. The DNA of the CDR3 is TGTGCCAGCAGTTTTAGGGGGCTCTTGAATCAGCCCCAGCATTTT. The V and J genes are TRBV2 and TRBJ1-5; 7 nucleotides match TRBD1. CDR1 SNHLY and CDR2 FYNNEI come from the germline V gene. The CDR3 is 15 residues long. The V and J ends lost 5 bases and 4 bases, in that order; junction bases with no gene match: 8.

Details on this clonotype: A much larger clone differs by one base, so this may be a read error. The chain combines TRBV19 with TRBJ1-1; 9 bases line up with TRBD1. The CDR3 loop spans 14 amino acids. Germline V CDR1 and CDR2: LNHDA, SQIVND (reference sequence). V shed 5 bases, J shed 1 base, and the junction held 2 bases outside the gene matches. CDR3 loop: CASSGTGQNTEAFF. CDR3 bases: TGTGCCAGTAGTGGGACAGGGCAGAACACTGAAGCTTTCTTT.

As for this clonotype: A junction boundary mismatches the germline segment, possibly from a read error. This chain's CDR3 is CASSYSGPDGSQPQHF. CDR3 coding DNA: TGTGCCAGCAGTTACTCTGGACCGGACGGGAGCCAGCCCCAGCATTTT. The chain couples TRBV10-3 to TRBJ1-5; no definite D call. Germline lookup yields CDR1 ENHRY and CDR2 SYGVKD. This CDR3 has 16 amino acids.

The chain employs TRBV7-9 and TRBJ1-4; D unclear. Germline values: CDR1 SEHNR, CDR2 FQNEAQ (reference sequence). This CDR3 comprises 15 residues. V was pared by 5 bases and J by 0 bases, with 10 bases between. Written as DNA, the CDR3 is TGTGCCAGCAGCCAAGATTCAGCAACTAATGAAAAACTGTTTTTT. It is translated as CASSQDSATNEKLFF.

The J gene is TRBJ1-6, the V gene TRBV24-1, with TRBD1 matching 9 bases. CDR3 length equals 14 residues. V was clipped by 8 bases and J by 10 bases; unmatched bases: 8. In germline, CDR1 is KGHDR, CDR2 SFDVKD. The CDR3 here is CATKSGTGLSPLHF. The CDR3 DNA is TGTGCCACCAAGTCCGGGACAGGGCTATCACCCCTCCACTTT.

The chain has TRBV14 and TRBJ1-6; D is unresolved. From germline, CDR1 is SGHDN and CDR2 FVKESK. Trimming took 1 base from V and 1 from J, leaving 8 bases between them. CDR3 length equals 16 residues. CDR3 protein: CASSQGTMSYNSPLHF. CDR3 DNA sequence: TGTGCCAGCAGCCAAGGGACCATGTCCTATAATTCACCCCTCCACTTT.

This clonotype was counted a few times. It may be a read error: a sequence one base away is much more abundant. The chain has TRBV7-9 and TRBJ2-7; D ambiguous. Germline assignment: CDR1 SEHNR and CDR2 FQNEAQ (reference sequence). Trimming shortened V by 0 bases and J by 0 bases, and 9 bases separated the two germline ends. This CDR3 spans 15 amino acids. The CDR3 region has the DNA TGTGCCAGCAGCTTAGCGAATCGGCCCTCCTACGAGCAGTACTTC. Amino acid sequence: CASSLANRPSYEQYF. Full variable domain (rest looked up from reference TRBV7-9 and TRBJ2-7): DTGVSQNPRHKITKRGQNVTFRCDPISEHNRLYWYRQTLGQGPEFLTYFQNEAQLEKSRLLSDRFSAERPKGSFSTLEIQRTEQGDSAMYLCASSLANRPSYEQYFGPGTRLTVT.

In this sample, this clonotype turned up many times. The CDR3 loop is CATSDPYGGYEQYF. CDR3 nucleotides: TGTGCCACCAGTGACCCATATGGGGGATACGAGCAGTACTTC. The gene calls are TRBV24-1 and TRBJ2-7; the D gene could be TRBD1 or TRBD2 (5 bases each). Trimming stripped 4 bases from V and 4 bases from J, with 13 bases between. Germline loops: CDR1 KGHDR, CDR2 SFDVKD. CDR3 size: 14 residues.

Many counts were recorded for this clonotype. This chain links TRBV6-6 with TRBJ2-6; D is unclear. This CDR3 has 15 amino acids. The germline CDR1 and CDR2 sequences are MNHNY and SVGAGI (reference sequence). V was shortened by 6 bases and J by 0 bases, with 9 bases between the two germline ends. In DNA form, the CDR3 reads TGTGCCAGCAGGACATGGGACTCTGGGGCCAACGTCCTGACTTTC. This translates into CASRTWDSGANVLTF.

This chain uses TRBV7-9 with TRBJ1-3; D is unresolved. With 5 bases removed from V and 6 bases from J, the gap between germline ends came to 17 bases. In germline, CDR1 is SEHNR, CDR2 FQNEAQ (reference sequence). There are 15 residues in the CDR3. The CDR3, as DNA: TGTGCCAGCAGCCTCGACCTGAGCTCTAAAAACACCATATATTTT. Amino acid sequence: CASSLDLSSKNTIYF. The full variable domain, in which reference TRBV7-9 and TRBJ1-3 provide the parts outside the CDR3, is DTGVSQNPRHKITKRGQNVTFRCDPISEHNRLYWYRQTLGQGPEFLTYFQNEAQLEKSRLLSDRFSAERPKGSFSTLEIQRTEQGDSAMYLCASSLDLSSKNTIYFGEGSWLTVV.

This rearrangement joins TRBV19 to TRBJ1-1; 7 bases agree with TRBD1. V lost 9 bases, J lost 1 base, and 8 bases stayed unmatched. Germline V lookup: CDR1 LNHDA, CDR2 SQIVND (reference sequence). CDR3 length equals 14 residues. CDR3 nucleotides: TGTGCCAGCATCAGGGGGGGACAGAACACTGAAGCTTTCTTT. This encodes CASIRGGQNTEAFF.

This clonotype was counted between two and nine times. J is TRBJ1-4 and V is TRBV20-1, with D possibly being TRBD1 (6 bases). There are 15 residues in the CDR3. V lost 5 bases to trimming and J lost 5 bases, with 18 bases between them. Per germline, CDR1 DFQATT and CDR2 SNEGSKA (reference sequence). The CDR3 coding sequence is TGCAGTGCTTCGGGACAAGGAAGGATCAATGAAAAACTGTTTTTT. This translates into CSASGQGRINEKLFF.

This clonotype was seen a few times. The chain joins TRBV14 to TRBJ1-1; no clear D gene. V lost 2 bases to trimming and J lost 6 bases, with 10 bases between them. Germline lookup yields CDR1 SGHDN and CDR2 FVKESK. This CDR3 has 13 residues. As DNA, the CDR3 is TGTGCCAGCAGCCAAACCGACCAAGCTGAAGCTTTCTTT. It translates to CASSQTDQAEAFF.

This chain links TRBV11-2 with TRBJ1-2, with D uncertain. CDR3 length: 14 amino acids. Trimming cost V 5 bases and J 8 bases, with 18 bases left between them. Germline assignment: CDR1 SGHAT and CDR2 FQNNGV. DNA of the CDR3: TGTGCCAGCAGCAAGGGCCCTGCAGGCTACGGCTACACCTTC. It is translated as CASSKGPAGYGYTF.

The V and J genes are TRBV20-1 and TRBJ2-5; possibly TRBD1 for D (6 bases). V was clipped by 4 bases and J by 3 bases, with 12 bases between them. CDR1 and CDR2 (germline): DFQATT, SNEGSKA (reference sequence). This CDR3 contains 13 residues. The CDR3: CSAKVQGKETQYF. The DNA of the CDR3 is TGCAGTGCTAAGGTGCAGGGGAAAGAGACCCAGTACTTC.

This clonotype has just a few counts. The DNA of the CDR3 is TGCGCCAGCAGCTTGGATGGGTTGGGTTCGTCCGGGGAGCTGTTTTTT. Encoded protein: CASSLDGLGSSGELFF. The V and J genes are TRBV5-1 and TRBJ2-2; D not resolved. Germline CDR1 SGHRS, CDR2 YFSETQ. This CDR3 contains 16 residues. V lost 0 bases, J lost 6 bases, and 15 bases lay in between.

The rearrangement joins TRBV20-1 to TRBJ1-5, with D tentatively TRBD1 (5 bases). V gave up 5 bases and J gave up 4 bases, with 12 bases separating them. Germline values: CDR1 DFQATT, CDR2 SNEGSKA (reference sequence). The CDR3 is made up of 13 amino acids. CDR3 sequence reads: CSARGGENQPQHF. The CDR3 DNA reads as TGCAGTGCTCGGGGGGGGGAGAATCAGCCCCAGCATTTT.

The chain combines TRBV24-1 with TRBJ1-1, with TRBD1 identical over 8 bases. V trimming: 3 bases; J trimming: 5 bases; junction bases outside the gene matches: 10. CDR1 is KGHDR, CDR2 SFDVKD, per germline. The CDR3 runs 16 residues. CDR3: CATSDARTGRFTEAFF. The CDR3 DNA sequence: TGTGCCACCAGTGATGCTCGGACAGGGCGTTTTACTGAAGCTTTCTTT.

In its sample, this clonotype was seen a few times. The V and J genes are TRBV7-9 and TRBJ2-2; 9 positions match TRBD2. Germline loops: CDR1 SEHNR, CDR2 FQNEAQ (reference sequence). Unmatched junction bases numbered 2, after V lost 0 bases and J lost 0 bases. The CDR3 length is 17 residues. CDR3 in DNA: TGTGCCAGCAGCTTAGCGGCTAGCGGGGCGAACACCGGGGAGCTGTTTTTT. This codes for CASSLAASGANTGELFF.

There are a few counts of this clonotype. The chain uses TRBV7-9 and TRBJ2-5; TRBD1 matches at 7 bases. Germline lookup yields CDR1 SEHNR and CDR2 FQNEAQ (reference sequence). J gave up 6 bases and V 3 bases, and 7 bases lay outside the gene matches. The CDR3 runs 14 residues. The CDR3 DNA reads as TGTGCCAGCAGCTTCTCGGACAGGAGGCAGACCCAGTACTTC. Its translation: CASSFSDRRQTQYF.

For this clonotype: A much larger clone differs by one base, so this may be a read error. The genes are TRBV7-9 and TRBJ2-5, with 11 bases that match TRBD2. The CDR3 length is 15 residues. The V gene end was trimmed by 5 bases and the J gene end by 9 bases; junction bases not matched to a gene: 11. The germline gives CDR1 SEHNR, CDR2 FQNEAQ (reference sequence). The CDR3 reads CASSVGLAADGAQYF. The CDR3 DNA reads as TGTGCCAGCAGCGTGGGACTAGCGGCTGACGGGGCCCAGTACTTC.

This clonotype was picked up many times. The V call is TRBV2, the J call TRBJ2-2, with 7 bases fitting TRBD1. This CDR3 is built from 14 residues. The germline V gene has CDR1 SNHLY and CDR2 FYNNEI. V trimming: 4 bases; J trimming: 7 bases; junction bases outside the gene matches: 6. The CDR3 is CASSVNRGGGELFF. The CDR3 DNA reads TGTGCCAGCAGTGTAAACAGGGGTGGCGGGGAGCTGTTTTTT.

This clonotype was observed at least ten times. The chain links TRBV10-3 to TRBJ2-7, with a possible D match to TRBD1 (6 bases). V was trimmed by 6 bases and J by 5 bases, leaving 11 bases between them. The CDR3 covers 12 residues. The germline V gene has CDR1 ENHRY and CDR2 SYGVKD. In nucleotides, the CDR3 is TGTGCCATCAGCCGACAGGCTGACGAGCAGTACTTC. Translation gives CAISRQADEQYF.

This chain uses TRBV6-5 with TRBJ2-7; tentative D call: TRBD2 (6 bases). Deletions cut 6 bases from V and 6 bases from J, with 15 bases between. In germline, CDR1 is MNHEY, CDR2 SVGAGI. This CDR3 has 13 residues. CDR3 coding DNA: TGTGCCAGCAGCGCGGGACTCCTGGGCGAGCAGTACTTC. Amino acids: CASSAGLLGEQYF.

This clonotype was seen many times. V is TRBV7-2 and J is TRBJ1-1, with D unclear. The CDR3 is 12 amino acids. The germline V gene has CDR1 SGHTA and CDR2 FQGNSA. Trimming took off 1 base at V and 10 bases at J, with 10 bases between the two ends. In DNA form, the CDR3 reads TGTGCCAGCAGCTTAGATCGGGGTTTAGCTTTCTTT. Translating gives CASSLDRGLAFF.

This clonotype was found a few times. DNA of the CDR3: TGTGCCAGCAGTTTAAGCCAGGGGACCGGCAATTCACCCCTCCACTTT. It yields the protein CASSLSQGTGNSPLHF. V usage is TRBV12-3 or TRBV12-4 and J usage is TRBJ1-6; D perhaps matches TRBD1 (6 bases). Trimming cost V 2 bases and J 7 bases, with 15 bases left between them. CDR3 size: 16 residues.

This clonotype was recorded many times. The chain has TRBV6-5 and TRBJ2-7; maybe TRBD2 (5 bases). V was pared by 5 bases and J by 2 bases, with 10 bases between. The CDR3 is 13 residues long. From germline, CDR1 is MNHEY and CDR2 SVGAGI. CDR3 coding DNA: TGTGCCAGCAGTGCGGACGGGACCTACGAGCAGTACTTC. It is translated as CASSADGTYEQYF.

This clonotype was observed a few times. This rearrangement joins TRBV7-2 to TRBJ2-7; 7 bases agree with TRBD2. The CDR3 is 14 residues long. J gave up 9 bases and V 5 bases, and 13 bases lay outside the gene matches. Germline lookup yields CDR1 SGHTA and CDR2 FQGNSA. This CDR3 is CASSPGGSAYGQYF. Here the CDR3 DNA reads TGTGCCAGCAGCCCGGGAGGATCGGCTTATGGGCAGTACTTC.

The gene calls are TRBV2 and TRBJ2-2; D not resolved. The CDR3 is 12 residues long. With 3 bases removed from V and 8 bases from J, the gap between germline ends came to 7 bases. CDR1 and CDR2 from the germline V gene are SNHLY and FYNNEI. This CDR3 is CASSDSVGELFF. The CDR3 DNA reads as TGTGCCAGCAGTGACTCGGTAGGGGAGCTGTTTTTT. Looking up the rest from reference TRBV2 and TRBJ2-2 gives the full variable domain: EPEVTQTPSHQVTQMGQEVILRCVPISNHLYFYWYRQILGQKVEFLVSFYNNEISEKSEIFDDQFSVERPDGSNFTLKIRSTKLEDSAMYFCASSDSVGELFFGEGSRLTVL.

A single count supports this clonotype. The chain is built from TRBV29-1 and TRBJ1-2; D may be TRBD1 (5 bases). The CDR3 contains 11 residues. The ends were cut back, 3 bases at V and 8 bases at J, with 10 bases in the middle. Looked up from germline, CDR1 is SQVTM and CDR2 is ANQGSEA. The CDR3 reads CSVEGDAGYTF. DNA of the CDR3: TGCAGCGTTGAGGGGGACGCGGGCTACACCTTC.

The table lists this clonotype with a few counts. The CDR3 region is CSARDLGGSLSYEQYF. DNA for the CDR3: TGCAGTGCTAGAGATCTAGGGGGGAGCCTATCCTACGAGCAGTACTTC. The rearrangement links TRBV20-1 to TRBJ2-7; D tentatively reads TRBD1 or TRBD2 (6 bases each). There are 16 residues in the CDR3. Trimming cost V 0 bases and J 1 base, with 16 bases left between them. The germline V gene has CDR1 DFQATT and CDR2 SNEGSKA (reference sequence).